This TCR beta chain appears in the sequencing data of a study of blood T cell repertoires in COVID-19. Germline-derived CDR1 and CDR2 are KGHSH and LQKENI. V was pared by 0 bases and J by 2 bases, with 5 bases of the junction left unmatched. CDR3 length equals 16 residues. Repertoires were generated with immunoSEQ multiplex PCR, while TCRdb's copy carries only in-frame clones and drops some. The data contain around 150,000 clones, roughly 80% of them singletons. Input material: peripheral blood. The J gene is TRBJ2-5, the V gene TRBV18, with 8 bases that match TRBD2. The TCR originated in a middle-aged woman with COVID-19, enrolled during active disease. The CDR3 sequence is CASSPPVAGRQETQYF. In DNA, the CDR3 is TGTGCCAGCTCACCACCGGTAGCGGGAAGGCAAGAGACCCAGTACTTC.